Below are 24 T cell receptor beta chains sequenced from a single sample in a study of regulatory T cells in long-lasting Graves disease. Arm-PCR of CDR3 regions with iRepertoire HTBI primers generated TCR beta libraries. One entry per CDR3 protein, called by TCRdb with MiXCR from the multiplex PCR reads. Counted here are about 450,000 distinct CDR3 sequences, less than 20% occurring once; the ten biggest clones make up around 11%. Time point described: newly diagnosed GD, antithyroid drugs for less than 3 months. Isolated PBMC RNA provided the starting material for the TCR library. These data also featured in a second study, about T cells in Graves' hyperthyroidism and ophthalmopathy.

The specimen was peripheral blood mononuclear cells (PBMCs), collected at new diagnosis, from a patient treated with antithyroid drugs. Receptors were obtained from a woman aged 25 to 39 with Graves disease.

There are many counts of this clonotype. The rearrangement joins TRBV28 to TRBJ2-7; 9 nucleotides line up with TRBD1. Germline lookup yields CDR1 MDHEN and CDR2 SYDVKM. After removal of 7 bases from V and 3 bases from J, the junction contained 10 bases not matched to a gene. The CDR3 runs to 15 residues. The CDR3: CASNPPGQGYYEQYF. CDR3 nucleotide sequence: TGTGCCAGCAACCCCCCGGGACAGGGATACTACGAGCAGTACTTC.

This clonotype has a count of ten or more. V usage is TRBV18 and J usage is TRBJ2-5; possibly TRBD1 or TRBD2 for D (6 bases each). The CDR3 has 15 amino acids. Trimming shortened V by 4 bases and J by 5 bases, and 17 bases separated the two germline ends. Per the germline V gene, CDR1 is KGHSH and CDR2 is LQKENI. CDR3 protein: CASSHPLGGQETQYF. CDR3 in DNA: TGTGCCAGCTCACACCCCCTGGGGGGCCAGGAGACCCAGTACTTC.

This clonotype was observed many times. The chain recombines TRBV20-1 with TRBJ2-5; D remains ambiguous. CDR1 and CDR2 (germline): DFQATT, SNEGSKA (reference sequence). The CDR3 contains 11 residues. V was clipped by 1 base and J by 4 bases, with 4 bases between them. CDR3 sequence: CSARGVETQYF. The CDR3 nucleotides are TGCAGTGCTAGAGGGGTAGAGACCCAGTACTTC.

This clonotype occurred many times. This sequence joins TRBV13 and TRBJ1-1; the D gene is possibly TRBD1 (5 bases). The germline V gene has CDR1 PRHDT and CDR2 FYEKMQ (reference sequence). The CDR3 runs 15 residues. V lost 0 bases, J lost 6 bases, and 14 bases lay in between. This CDR3 reads CASSLGQGRIAEAFF. The CDR3 DNA reads TGTGCCAGCAGCTTAGGTCAGGGTAGGATCGCTGAAGCTTTCTTT. The full variable domain, rest sourced from reference TRBV13 and TRBJ1-1, is AAGVIQSPRHLIKEKRETATLKCYPIPRHDTVYWYQQGPGQDPQFLISFYEKMQSDKGSIPDRFSAQQFSDYHSELNMSSLELGDSALYFCASSLGQGRIAEAFFGQGTRLTVV.

The rearrangement joins TRBV18 to TRBJ1-5; D is undetermined. V dropped 5 bases and J dropped 3 bases, with 11 bases sitting between them. The CDR3 has 14 amino acids. Germline V CDR1 and CDR2: KGHSH, LQKENI. The CDR3 coding sequence is TGTGCCAGCTCAGGGTCGGGCAACAATCAGCCCCAGCATTTT. This gives the protein CASSGSGNNQPQHF.

This clonotype was counted ten times or more. The CDR3 DNA sequence: TGTGCCAGCAATAAAGGGACTGTAACCTACGAGCAGTACTTC. Its protein is CASNKGTVTYEQYF. The chain employs TRBV28 and TRBJ2-7, with D perhaps matching TRBD2 (6 bases). The germline V gene has CDR1 MDHEN and CDR2 SYDVKM. The CDR3 extends over 14 amino acids. V was pared by 7 bases and J by 2 bases, with 15 bases between.

This clonotype was counted many times. The V and J genes are TRBV19 and TRBJ2-1, with a tentative D call TRBD2 (6 bases). The CDR3 consists of 14 residues. Trimming took 3 bases from V and 4 from J, leaving 10 bases between them. In germline, CDR1 is LNHDA, CDR2 SQIVND (reference sequence). The chain's CDR3 is CASSIGTGYNEQFF. CDR3 coding DNA: TGTGCCAGTAGTATTGGGACTGGATACAATGAGCAGTTCTTC.

This chain uses TRBV11-2 with TRBJ2-2; 12 bases are a match to TRBD2. Germline V gene sequence: CDR1 SGHAT, CDR2 FQNNGV. The CDR3 totals 15 residues. V shed 7 bases and J 5 bases; nucleotides not matched to a gene: 5. CDR3 DNA: TGTGCCAGCAACCGCGGGACTAGCGGGACCGGGGAGCTGTTTTTT. Residues: CASNRGTSGTGELFF.

This clonotype was counted ten times or more. The conserved final phenylalanine or tryptophan is absent from the CDR3, which likely points to a read error. It is unclear where the CDR3 begins or ends on the DNA, so no DNA is shown, and the CDR3 is as TCRdb lists it. This chain joins TRBV7-9 and TRBJ1-2. Germline assignment: CDR1 SEHNR and CDR2 FQNEAQ (reference sequence). The CDR3 contains 10 residues when both ends are counted. The chain's CDR3 is CASSSGDLSY.

This chain connects TRBV6-1 to TRBJ2-2; TRBD1 matches at 7 bases. The V gene's germline CDR1 is MNHNS and CDR2 SASEGT. Trimming cost V 4 bases and J 6 bases; bases outside gene matches: 5. CDR3 size: 14 residues. Here the CDR3 DNA reads TGTGCCAGCAGTGGGACAGGTTGGTCCGGGGAGCTGTTTTTT. Protein: CASSGTGWSGELFF.

This chain joins TRBV5-1 and TRBJ2-3; D not resolved. Trimming shortened V by 0 bases and J by 1 base, and 12 bases separated the two germline ends. CDR1 is SGHRS and CDR2 is YFSETQ in the germline V gene. This CDR3 comprises 16 residues. This CDR3 is CASSLGSGPRTDTQYF. As DNA, the CDR3 is TGCGCCAGCAGCTTGGGTTCCGGGCCGCGCACAGATACGCAGTATTTT.

This clonotype was seen repeatedly, ten times or more. The rearrangement links TRBV29-1 to TRBJ2-6; D possibly uses TRBD1 or TRBD2 (6 bases each). The length of the CDR3 is 18 residues. Deletions cut 4 bases from V and 0 bases from J, with 19 bases between. Germline-derived CDR1 and CDR2 are SQVTM and ANQGSEA. The CDR3 coding sequence is TGCAGCGTTGTAAGCCGGGGGCGAGAGGACTCTGGGGCCAACGTCCTGACTTTC. Its translation: CSVVSRGREDSGANVLTF. Full variable domain (rest looked up from reference TRBV29-1 and TRBJ2-6): SAVISQKPSRDICQRGTSLTIQCQVDSQVTMMFWYRQQPGQSLTLIATANQGSEATYESGFVIDKFPISRPNLTFSTLTVSNMSPEDSSIYLCSVVSRGREDSGANVLTFGAGSRLTVL.

This clonotype was counted many times. The chain combines TRBV20-1 with TRBJ1-2; weak D call: TRBD1 (6 bases). This CDR3 spans 12 amino acids. V lost 6 bases to trimming and J lost 4 bases, with 12 bases between them. The germline gives CDR1 DFQATT, CDR2 SNEGSKA (reference sequence). The CDR3 bases are TGCAGTGCGCAGGGGTTGGGCTATGGCTACACCTTC. As protein: CSAQGLGYGYTF.

The CDR3 sequence: CASSEARGYVPGANVLTF. CDR3 sequence (DNA): TGTGCCAGCAGTGAAGCGAGGGGGTACGTTCCTGGGGCCAACGTCCTGACTTTC. This sequence joins TRBV6-1 and TRBJ2-6; D possibly corresponds to TRBD1 (6 bases). V lost 0 bases and J 2 bases, leaving 14 bases between the germline ends. CDR1 is MNHNS, CDR2 SASEGT, per germline. The CDR3 runs 18 residues.

This clonotype was detected ten times or more. This chain uses TRBV28 with TRBJ2-7; the match to TRBD1 covers 9 bases. This CDR3 region has 14 residues. Germline V gene sequence: CDR1 MDHEN, CDR2 SYDVKM. V was clipped by 3 bases and J by 5 bases; unmatched bases: 5. The CDR3 reads CASSFGDRDHEQYF. For the CDR3, the DNA is TGTGCCAGCAGTTTCGGGGACAGGGACCACGAGCAGTACTTC.

Ten or more counts support this clonotype. The chain couples TRBV20-1 to TRBJ2-7; D is tentatively TRBD1 or TRBD2 (5 bases each). The CDR3 loop spans 13 amino acids. The germline gives CDR1 DFQATT, CDR2 SNEGSKA (reference sequence). V lost 2 bases, J lost 2 bases, and 10 bases lay in between. The CDR3 nucleotides read TGCAGTGCTAGACGGGGCGGTCCCTACGAGCAGTACTTC. It translates to CSARRGGPYEQYF.

The V gene is TRBV28, the J gene TRBJ2-5, with a possible D match to TRBD2 (6 bases). In germline, CDR1 is MDHEN, CDR2 SYDVKM. The V end was cut by 5 bases, the J end by 5 bases, with 9 bases between. The CDR3 is made up of 12 amino acids. Written as DNA, the CDR3 is TGTGCCAGCAGTACGAGCGGGGAGACCCAGTACTTC. Translation: CASSTSGETQYF.

Of note for this clonotype: A much larger clone differs by one base, so this may be a read error. V and J are TRBV3-1 and TRBJ2-1; 7 bases agree with TRBD2. Trimming at V came to 1 base and at J to 10 bases, leaving 19 bases not matched to a gene. This CDR3 region has 18 residues. The germline V gene has CDR1 LGHDT and CDR2 YNNKEL (reference sequence). Here the CDR3 DNA reads TGTGCCAGCAGCCAAGCTCTCCTCGGGAGGCCCCCGCCTTGGGAGCAGTTCTTC. This gives the protein CASSQALLGRPPPWEQFF.

Of note for this clonotype: This could be a read error, since a much larger clone is one nucleotide away. The rearrangement uses TRBV4-1 and TRBJ2-1; unclear D gene. This CDR3 region has 11 residues. Germline V lookup: CDR1 MGHRA, CDR2 YSYEKL. CDR3 bases: TGTGCCAGCAGCCAAGAGAATGAGCAGTTCTTC. Its protein product is CASSQENEQFF.

This chain links TRBV28 with TRBJ2-3; D not certain. The V gene's germline CDR1 is MDHEN and CDR2 SYDVKM. V shed 3 bases and J shed 5 bases, with 9 bases lying between them. There are 13 residues in the CDR3. Here the CDR3 DNA reads TGTGCCAGCAGTTTGTGGATGCGAGATACGCAGTATTTT. Protein product: CASSLWMRDTQYF.

Of note for this clonotype: At one boundary the junction diverges from the germline segment, which might be a read error. CDR3 loop: CTSSQPPGLAFDEQFF. CDR3 coding DNA: TGCACCAGCAGCCAGCCACCGGGACTAGCGTTCGATGAGCAGTTCTTC. The V call is TRBV4-1, the J call TRBJ2-1, with 10 positions matching TRBD2. Germline CDR1 MGHRA, CDR2 YSYEKL. This CDR3 comprises 16 residues.

This clonotype occurred a few times. V usage is TRBV27 and J usage is TRBJ1-2, with a possible D match to TRBD1 (5 bases). The CDR3 totals 14 residues. Germline CDR1 MNHEY, CDR2 SMNVEV (reference sequence). The V and J ends lost 10 bases and 5 bases respectively, with 20 bases between them. Written as DNA, the CDR3 is TGTGCCACCGCGCGATCGGGGCGCGATTATGGCTACACCTTC. Its protein is CATARSGRDYGYTF.

This clonotype showed up many times. This sequence joins TRBV5-1 and TRBJ2-7; D not resolved. The V gene lost 0 bases and the J gene lost 6 bases, with 19 bases spanning the gap. Germline V lookup: CDR1 SGHRS, CDR2 YFSETQ. The CDR3 contains 16 residues. The CDR3 region is CASSLEPLNVLREQYF. The CDR3 DNA is TGCGCCAGCAGCTTGGAACCCCTCAATGTCCTACGCGAGCAGTACTTC.

For this clonotype: A much larger clone lies a single base off, so this may be a read error. This chain connects TRBV12-3 or TRBV12-4 to TRBJ2-1; TRBD2 aligns across 7 bases. This CDR3 region has 16 residues. CDR3 in amino acids: CASSLMGGPPYDEQFF. The CDR3 DNA is TGTGCCAGCAGTTTAATGGGAGGGCCGCCCTACGATGAGCAGTTCTTC.